This T cell receptor (beta chain) was recovered during a study of cytotoxic CD8 clonotypes in ibrutinib-treated CLL. Study-level information: It was after a median about twelve months of treatment, range 6 to 36, that response samples were taken. The study's findings and limits: Timing of sampling differed between sustained-remission and progressing patients.

Repertoires were generated with immunoSEQ multiplex PCR, while TCRdb's copy carries only in-frame clones and drops some. The sample has fewer than 300,000 clones, around 77% seen once. The CDR3 has 12 residues. Germline V CDR1 and CDR2: SGHNT, YYREEE (reference sequence). Trimming pared 0 bases from V and 3 bases from J, leaving 3 bases between. This clone was seen only a few times. Antigen specificity is unknown. Sequencing used PBMCs, obtained at disease progression, from a patient treated with ibrutinib. The chain has TRBV5-4 and TRBJ1-1; D gene unclear. The receptor was derived from a human donor with chronic lymphocytic leukemia. CDR3 amino acids: CASSLGDTEAFF. The CDR3 coding sequence is TGTGCCAGCAGCTTGGGGGACACTGAAGCTTTCTTT. Variable domain in full (rest from reference TRBV5-4 and TRBJ1-1): ETGVTQSPTHLIKTRGQQVTLRCSSQSGHNTVSWYQQALGQGPQFIFQYYREEENGRGNFPPRFSGLQFPNYSSELNVNALELDDSALYLCASSLGDTEAFFGQGTRLTVV.